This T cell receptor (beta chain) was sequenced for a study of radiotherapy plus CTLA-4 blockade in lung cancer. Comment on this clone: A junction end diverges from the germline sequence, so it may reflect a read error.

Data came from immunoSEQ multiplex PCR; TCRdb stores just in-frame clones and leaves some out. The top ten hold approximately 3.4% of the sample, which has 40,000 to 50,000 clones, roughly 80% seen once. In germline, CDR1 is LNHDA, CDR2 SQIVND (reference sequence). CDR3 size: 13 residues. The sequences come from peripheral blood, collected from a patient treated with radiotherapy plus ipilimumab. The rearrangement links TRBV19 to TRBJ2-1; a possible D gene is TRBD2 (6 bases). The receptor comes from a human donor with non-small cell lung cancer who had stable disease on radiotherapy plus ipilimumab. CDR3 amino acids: CVSSGSSYNEQFF. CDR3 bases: TGCGTAAGTAGCGGCAGCTCCTACAATGAGCAGTTCTTC.